This section outlines one T cell receptor beta chain sequence together with its context. Its cognate antigen has yet to be identified. The sample holds no much larger clone one base away, and base qualities are not on file. V is pruned by 5 bases and J by 1 base, leaving 4 bases of the junction without a gene match. The germline V gene (reference sequence) sets CDR1 to LNHNV and CDR2 to YYDKDF. Its CDR3 holds 15 amino acids, cysteine through phenylalanine. Here the CDR3 DNA is all that survives: 45 bases in frame from base 1. The data were obtained in a study of PD-1 and CTLA-4 blockade in melanoma listed by TCRdb under 2021. Regarding the research as a whole: The study compared how PD-1 blockade and CTLA-4 blockade affected the melanoma-reactive CD8 T cell response in patients with melanoma.

Library preparation was by the immunoSEQ multiplex PCR assay. The immuneACCESS repertoire file appears here via TCRdb, limited to in-frame rearrangements. These files lack a portion of the clones; in checked studies, under half of the deficit traces to unresolved V genes, and the cause of the others is not known. The sample data list 20,000 to 25,000 clones, and around 88% of these were observed just once. The ten largest make up approximately 7.8% of the sample. This sequence uses TRBV15 and TRBJ2-3, and TRBD1 matches 9 of the central bases. Specimen: CD8+ T cells from peripheral blood, collected before anti-PD-1 treatment. This sequence originates from a human donor with melanoma. Here is the DNA: TGTGCCACCAGCTCTAGGACAGGGGGCACAGATACGCAGTATTTT. It encodes CATSSRTGGTDTQYF.